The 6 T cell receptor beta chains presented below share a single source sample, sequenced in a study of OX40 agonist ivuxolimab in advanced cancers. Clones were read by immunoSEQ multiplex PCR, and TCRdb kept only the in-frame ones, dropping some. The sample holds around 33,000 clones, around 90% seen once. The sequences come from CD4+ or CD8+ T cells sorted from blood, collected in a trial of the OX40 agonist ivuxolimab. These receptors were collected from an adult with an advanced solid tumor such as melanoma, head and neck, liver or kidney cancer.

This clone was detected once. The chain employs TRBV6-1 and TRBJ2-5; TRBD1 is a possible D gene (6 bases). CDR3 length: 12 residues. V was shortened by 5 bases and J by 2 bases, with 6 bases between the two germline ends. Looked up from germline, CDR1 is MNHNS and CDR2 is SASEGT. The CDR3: CASSRGQETQYF. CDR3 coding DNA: TGTGCCAGCAGTAGGGGGCAAGAGACCCAGTACTTC.

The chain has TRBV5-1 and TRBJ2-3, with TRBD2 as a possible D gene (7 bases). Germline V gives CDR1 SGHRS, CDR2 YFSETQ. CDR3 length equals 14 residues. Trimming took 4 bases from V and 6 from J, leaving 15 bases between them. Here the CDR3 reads CASSPLGGADTQYF. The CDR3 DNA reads TGCGCCAGCAGCCCCTTAGGGGGGGCGGATACGCAGTATTTT. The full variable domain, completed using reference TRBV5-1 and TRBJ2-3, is KAGVTQTPRYLIKTRGQQVTLSCSPISGHRSVSWYQQTPGQGLQFLFEYFSETQRNKGNFPGRFSGRQFSNSRSEMNVSTLELGDSALYLCASSPLGGADTQYFGPGTRLTVL.

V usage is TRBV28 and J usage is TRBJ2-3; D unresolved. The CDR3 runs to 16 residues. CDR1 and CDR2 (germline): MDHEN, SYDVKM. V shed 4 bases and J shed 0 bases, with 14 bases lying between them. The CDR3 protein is CASSSPDTPSTDTQYF. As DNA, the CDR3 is TGTGCCAGCAGTTCCCCCGACACTCCTAGCACAGATACGCAGTATTTT.

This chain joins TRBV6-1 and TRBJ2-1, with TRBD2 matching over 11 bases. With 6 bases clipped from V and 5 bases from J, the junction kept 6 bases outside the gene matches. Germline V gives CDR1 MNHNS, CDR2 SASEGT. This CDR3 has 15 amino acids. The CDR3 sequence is CASRRETSGDNEQFF. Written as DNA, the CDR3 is TGTGCCAGCAGGAGGGAGACTAGCGGGGACAATGAGCAGTTCTTC.

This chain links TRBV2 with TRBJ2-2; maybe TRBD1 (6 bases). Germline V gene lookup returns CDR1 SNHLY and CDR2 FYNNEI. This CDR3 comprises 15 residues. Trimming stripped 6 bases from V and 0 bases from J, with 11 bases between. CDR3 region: CASRAGTTNTGELFF. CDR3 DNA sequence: TGTGCCAGCAGGGCCGGGACAACGAACACCGGGGAGCTGTTTTTT.

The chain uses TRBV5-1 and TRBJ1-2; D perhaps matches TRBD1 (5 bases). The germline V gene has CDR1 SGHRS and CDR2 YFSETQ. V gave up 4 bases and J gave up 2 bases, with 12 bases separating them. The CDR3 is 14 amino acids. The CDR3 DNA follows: TGCGCCAGCAGCCCTGGGGGTGGGAACTATGGCTACACCTTC. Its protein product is CASSPGGGNYGYTF. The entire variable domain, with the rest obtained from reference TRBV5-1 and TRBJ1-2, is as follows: KAGVTQTPRYLIKTRGQQVTLSCSPISGHRSVSWYQQTPGQGLQFLFEYFSETQRNKGNFPGRFSGRQFSNSRSEMNVSTLELGDSALYLCASSPGGGNYGYTFGSGTRLTVV.